This record looks at one T cell receptor (beta chain) sequence and its context. Its antigen remains unidentified. There are no base qualities to consult, and no much larger clone falls within one base. After more than nine days of culture, CD4+ T cells were isolated with the EasySep CD4+ T cell isolation kit. Participants received two doses of either the BNT162b2 or the mRNA-1273 mRNA SARS-CoV-2 vaccine. Negative nucleocapsid antibody results before and after vaccination confirmed that the healthy vaccine recipients had no prior SARS-CoV-2 infection. Half of the culture medium was replaced with fresh IL-2-containing medium on days 3 and 7. Unless otherwise noted, each peptide stimulation condition was cultured in triplicate wells. PBMC were separated from whole blood using Ficoll-Paque Plus gradient centrifugation and were then either cryopreserved at -140C or used fresh. Genomic DNA was extracted from cultured CD4+ T cells with the QIAamp micro DNA kit.

The entry originates in a study of vaccination effects on CD4 cells after COVID-19 (dated by TCRdb to 2021 to 2024). Turning to the overall study: In the ViraFEST assay, PBMC were stimulated with viral peptide pools, and TCR sequencing was then used to find antigen-specific CD4+ T cell clonotypes based on their expansion. Post-vaccine samples across the study were collected a median of 72 days after the second dose, with a range of 14 to 241. Two million PBMC per well were cultured in IMDM with around 5% human AB serum, 8 to 10 IU/ml IL-2 and gentamicin, plus 10 ug/ml peptides. In both COVID-19 convalescent patients and infection-naive vaccine recipients, the study compared SARS-CoV-2 spike-specific CD4+ TCR repertoires from before mRNA vaccination with those from after it. A total of some eleven COVID-19 convalescent patients and several SARS-CoV-2-naive healthy vaccine recipients were included in the full study. In the study, cultures from other donors were sequenced using the Oncomine TCR Beta short-read assay on an Illumina iSeq 100.

Inclusive of the bounding cysteine and phenylalanine, the CDR3 is 17 residues long. Kept here is only the CDR3 DNA, which spans 51 bases and is read in frame from base 1. V and J are truncated by 5 bases and 4 bases respectively, leaving an intervening sequence of 24 bases. CDR1 is given as MGHDK and CDR2 as SYGVNS, both from the germline V gene. Summary of the overall study and its limitations: In healthy vaccine recipients, vaccine-induced clones were almost all SARS-CoV-2 mono-reactive, with only 1 of 255 cross-reactive with common cold coronaviruses. Both infection-induced and vaccine-induced clones contracted markedly at late post-vaccination timepoints, which is consistent with waning T cell responses. Only a small number of convalescent patients were included, and no early post-infection timepoints were available, which limited the study.

Library preparation employed the immunoSEQ multiplex PCR assay. TCR beta CDR3 sequencing was performed on DNA from the cultured, isolated CD4+ T cells. As for the authors' bioinformatics: Non-productive TCR sequences were discarded, and reads were trimmed to the CDR3 region, with only CDR3s of 7 or more amino acids retained. Antigen-specific clonotypes were identified with the MANAFEST web app by comparing expansion in peptide wells against reference cultures. To be called positive, a clone needed expansion at FDR<0.05 compared with the reference and with all other wells, an odds ratio greater than 5, and a frequency greater than 0.1% in two replicate wells. A clonotype was defined as cross-reactive if the clonotype was significantly expanded both in SARS-CoV-2 spike wells and in at least one common cold coronavirus spike condition. Levenshtein distance calculated with the stringdist R package was used to assess CDR3 similarity, and unrooted trees were constructed with ape in R 3.6.1. TCRdb's version of the immuneACCESS table is confined to in-frame rearrangements and falls short of the full clone set. An unresolved V gene accounts for under half of the shortfall where checked; the remainder is of unknown origin. V, J and clone size are those of that table, while D and trimming were read from the DNA. This sample lists 45,000 to 60,000 clones; around 70% were detected once. 6% to 7% of the sample rests with the top ten.

The sample was CD4+ T cells from PBMCs cultured without peptide, taken after COVID-19 vaccination. This clonotype was obtained from a human donor who received a COVID-19 vaccine. The chain is assembled from TRBV25-1 and TRBJ2-7; the D gene cannot be named for sure. The nucleotide sequence reads TGTGCCAGCAGTCGATCAAGTGGACGGTACTCCGGGTACGAGCAGTACTTC. It specifies CASSRSSGRYSGYEQYF.